This is a list of T cell receptor beta chains from one sample in a study of tumor-infiltrating lymphocytes in oesophageal squamous cell carcinoma. A single record per CDR3 protein comes from TCRdb applying MiXCR to the PCR reads. The table includes 20,000 to 25,000 distinct CDR3 sequences, around 38% detected once. The specimen was esophageal tumor tissue. All receptors come from a male donor with esophageal squamous cell carcinoma. CDR3s include the opening cysteine and the closing phenylalanine or tryptophan. D genes are given only for firm matches. Some rows have no size entry. The others give once, few or many, or a class for an expanded clone.

CDR3 DNA: TGTGCCAGCAGCCTGTTGGGGGAGCGAACAGATACGCAGTATTTT
CDR3 protein: CASSLLGERTDTQYF
J gene: TRBJ2-3
D gene: .
clone size: .
V gene: TRBV7-3

CDR3 DNA: TGTGCCAGCAGGCGGGACACAGATACGCAGTATTTT
CDR3 protein: CASRRDTDTQYF
J gene: TRBJ2-3
D gene: .
clone size: .
V gene: TRBV12-3/TRBV12-4

CDR3 DNA: TGCGCCAGCAGCCAAGATAGGGGACTAGGACAAGAGACCCAGTACTTC
CDR3 protein: CASSQDRGLGQETQYF
J gene: TRBJ2-5
D gene: TRBD2
clone size: .
V gene: TRBV4-1

CDR3 DNA: TGTGCCAGCAGCTTAACTGCCGGTAATGAGCAGTTCTTC
CDR3 protein: CASSLTAGNEQFF
J gene: TRBJ2-1
D gene: .
clone size: many
V gene: TRBV7-3

CDR3 DNA: TGTGCCAGCAGTTACGCGTCAGGGAGGCCAGATACGCAGTATTTT
CDR3 protein: CASSYASGRPDTQYF
J gene: TRBJ2-3
D gene: .
clone size: many
V gene: TRBV6-6

CDR3 DNA: TGTGCCAGCTCACCGACACAGGGGTTACAAGAGACCCAGTACTTC
CDR3 protein: CASSPTQGLQETQYF
J gene: TRBJ2-5
D gene: TRBD1
clone size: many
V gene: TRBV18

CDR3 DNA: TGTGCCAGCAATTCTAGTCCGGGGAAAAGCTCCTACGAGCAGTACTTC
CDR3 protein: CASNSSPGKSSYEQYF
J gene: TRBJ2-7
D gene: .
clone size: many
V gene: TRBV12-3/TRBV12-4

CDR3 DNA: TGTGCCAGCAGCTCCCAAAGGGACCCACAGGACGAGCAGTACTTC
CDR3 protein: CASSSQRDPQDEQYF
J gene: TRBJ2-7
D gene: .
clone size: .
V gene: TRBV7-9

CDR3 DNA: TGTGCCAGCAGCTTCGGGGGCCGATATGGCTACACCTTC
CDR3 protein: CASSFGGRYGYTF
J gene: TRBJ1-2
D gene: .
clone size: many
V gene: TRBV5-6

CDR3 DNA: TGTGCCAGCAGTTTATTGCGGGAGAGGCCCTACGAGCAGTACTTC
CDR3 protein: CASSLLRERPYEQYF
J gene: TRBJ2-7
D gene: TRBD2
clone size: .
V gene: TRBV27

CDR3 DNA: TGTGCCAGCAGCCCAGGGCCCGGAAGGTGGGGAAGCACAGATACGCAGTATTTT
CDR3 protein: CASSPGPGRWGSTDTQYF
J gene: TRBJ2-3
D gene: .
clone size: few
V gene: TRBV7-2

CDR3 DNA: TGTGCCAGCAGGGATATGTCGGGGCCGGTCACCGGGGAGCTGTTTTTT
CDR3 protein: CASRDMSGPVTGELFF
J gene: TRBJ2-2
D gene: .
clone size: few
V gene: TRBV6-4

CDR3 DNA: TGTGCCAGCAGCTTAGGGACGGGACAGAACCCCTACGAGCAGTACTTC
CDR3 protein: CASSLGTGQNPYEQYF
J gene: TRBJ2-7
D gene: TRBD1
clone size: few
V gene: TRBV11-2

CDR3 DNA: .
CDR3 protein: CASKSRGGLHLRF
J gene: TRBJ2-6
D gene: .
clone size: .
V gene: TRBV28

CDR3 DNA: TGTGCCAGCAGCCTCTTCTTGGGAAGTACATCCTACAATGAGCAGTTCTTC
CDR3 protein: CASSLFLGSTSYNEQFF
J gene: TRBJ2-1
D gene: .
clone size: .
V gene: TRBV7-8

CDR3 DNA: TGTGCCAGCAGCAGTGGACAGCGACAAGAGACCCAGTACTTC
CDR3 protein: CASSSGQRQETQYF
J gene: TRBJ2-5
D gene: .
clone size: few
V gene: TRBV7-2

CDR3 DNA: TGTGCCAGCAGGGGGCAGGGAGAACCCATGAACACTGAAGCTTTCTTT
CDR3 protein: CASRGQGEPMNTEAFF
J gene: TRBJ1-1
D gene: .
clone size: .
V gene: TRBV28

CDR3 DNA: TGCGCCAGCAGCTTGGGACCGGGACTAGCGGGAGCGTCCCTGTACTTC
CDR3 protein: CASSLGPGLAGASLYF
J gene: TRBJ2-4
D gene: TRBD2
clone size: many
V gene: TRBV5-1

CDR3 DNA: TGTGCCATCAGTGGAGTGGGAGATGAGGGCTTGGGAGAGCAGTTCTTC
CDR3 protein: CAISGVGDEGLGEQFF
J gene: TRBJ2-1
D gene: .
clone size: .
V gene: TRBV10-3

CDR3 DNA: TGTGCCAGCAGTCCTGTAGCGGGTCCCGGGGAGCTGTTTTTT
CDR3 protein: CASSPVAGPGELFF
J gene: TRBJ2-2
D gene: TRBD2
clone size: .
V gene: TRBV7-2

CDR3 DNA: TGTGCCAGCAGCGCGACTAGCGCCGGGGCCAACGTCCTGACTTTC
CDR3 protein: CASSATSAGANVLTF
J gene: TRBJ2-6
D gene: TRBD2
clone size: .
V gene: TRBV7-2

CDR3 DNA: TGTGCCAGCAGCTTAGACGGGACAGGGGTTCATGGCTACACCTTC
CDR3 protein: CASSLDGTGVHGYTF
J gene: TRBJ1-2
D gene: TRBD1
clone size: .
V gene: TRBV7-2

CDR3 DNA: TGTGCCAGCAGCTTCTACGCAACAGGGAAGTACAATGAGCAGTTCTTC
CDR3 protein: CASSFYATGKYNEQFF
J gene: TRBJ2-1
D gene: .
clone size: medium-sized
V gene: TRBV7-8

CDR3 DNA: TGTGCCAGCAGCCAAGGGCTAGCGGGAGGTACCAATGAGCAGTTCTTC
CDR3 protein: CASSQGLAGGTNEQFF
J gene: TRBJ2-1
D gene: TRBD2
clone size: .
V gene: TRBV3-1

CDR3 DNA: TGTGCCAGCAGCCGGACAGGGTTAACCGGGGAGCTGTTTTTT
CDR3 protein: CASSRTGLTGELFF
J gene: TRBJ2-2
D gene: TRBD1
clone size: .
V gene: TRBV3-1

CDR3 DNA: TGTGCCAGCAGGCCCGGGACTAGCGGGTTCAATGAGCAGTTCTTC
CDR3 protein: CASRPGTSGFNEQFF
J gene: TRBJ2-1
D gene: TRBD2
clone size: .
V gene: TRBV27

CDR3 DNA: TGTGCCTCCTCCCCCGGGCCCTACGAGCAGTACTTC
CDR3 protein: CASSPGPYEQYF
J gene: TRBJ2-7
D gene: .
clone size: .
V gene: TRBV12-3/TRBV12-4

CDR3 DNA: TGTGCCAGCAGCTTTGGGGGTGGAGCGGGAGTGGGCTGGGAGACCCAGTACTTC
CDR3 protein: CASSFGGGAGVGWETQYF
J gene: TRBJ2-5
D gene: TRBD2
clone size: few
V gene: TRBV7-2

CDR3 DNA: TGTGCCAGCAGCTTCAGAGGGGACGAGCAGTACTTC
CDR3 protein: CASSFRGDEQYF
J gene: TRBJ2-7
D gene: .
clone size: medium-sized
V gene: TRBV7-9

CDR3 DNA: TGTGCCAGCAGCTTAGGGACAGGGTACGACGAGCAGTACTTC
CDR3 protein: CASSLGTGYDEQYF
J gene: TRBJ2-7
D gene: TRBD1
clone size: medium-sized
V gene: TRBV7-9

CDR3 DNA: TGTGCCAGCAGTGGATGGAAAAACGAGGGCAATGAGCAGTTCTTC
CDR3 protein: CASSGWKNEGNEQFF
J gene: TRBJ2-1
D gene: .
clone size: many
V gene: TRBV6-1

CDR3 DNA: TGCAGTGCTCAGCGACATGAGCAGTACTTC
CDR3 protein: CSAQRHEQYF
J gene: TRBJ2-7
D gene: .
clone size: many
V gene: TRBV20-1

CDR3 DNA: TGTGCCAGCAGCTTAGCTCGCAGCAATTCACCCCTCCACTTC
CDR3 protein: CASSLARSNSPLHF
J gene: TRBJ1-6
D gene: .
clone size: .
V gene: TRBV7-4

CDR3 DNA: TGTGCCAGCAGCTTAATTCCCACTAATACGCAGTATTTT
CDR3 protein: CASSLIPTNTQYF
J gene: TRBJ2-3
D gene: .
clone size: .
V gene: TRBV7-3

CDR3 DNA: TGTGCCAGCAGCTTAGTGGACGGATACTACGAGCAGTACTTC
CDR3 protein: CASSLVDGYYEQYF
J gene: TRBJ2-7
D gene: .
clone size: medium-sized
V gene: TRBV7-6

CDR3 DNA: TGTGCCAGCAGTTCCCCGGCCGGGGGCTATGGCTACACCTTC
CDR3 protein: CASSSPAGGYGYTF
J gene: TRBJ1-2
D gene: .
clone size: many
V gene: TRBV6-1

CDR3 DNA: TGTGCTAGCAGCCCGGACTATAACTACGAGCAGTTCTTC
CDR3 protein: CASSPDYNYEQFF
J gene: TRBJ2-1
D gene: .
clone size: few
V gene: TRBV5-5

CDR3 DNA: TGTGCCACCAAATGGTTGCCAACCTACAATGAGCAGTTCTTC
CDR3 protein: CATKWLPTYNEQFF
J gene: TRBJ2-1
D gene: .
clone size: few
V gene: TRBV15

CDR3 DNA: TGTGCCAGCTCACCGGACAGGGGGGAGACAGATACGCAGTATTTT
CDR3 protein: CASSPDRGETDTQYF
J gene: TRBJ2-3
D gene: TRBD1
clone size: many
V gene: TRBV18

CDR3 DNA: TGTGCCAGCAGAAACACAGGGAATTCACCCCTCCACTTC
CDR3 protein: CASRNTGNSPLHF
J gene: TRBJ2-7
D gene: .
clone size: .
V gene: TRBV6-1